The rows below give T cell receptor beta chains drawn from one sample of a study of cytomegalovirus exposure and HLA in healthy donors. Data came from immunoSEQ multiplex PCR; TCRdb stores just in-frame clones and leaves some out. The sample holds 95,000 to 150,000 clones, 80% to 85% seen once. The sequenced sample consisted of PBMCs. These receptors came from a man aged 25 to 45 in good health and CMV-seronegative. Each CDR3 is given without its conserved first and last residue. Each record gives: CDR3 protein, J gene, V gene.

cdr3_aa: ASSWNSGGIGTSTDTQY
j_call: TRBJ2-3
v_call: TRBV13

cdr3_aa: ASSPSESYEQY
j_call: TRBJ2-7
v_call: TRBV27

cdr3_aa: ASTLGQGSYNEQF
j_call: TRBJ2-1
v_call: TRBV6-5

cdr3_aa: ASSYTGPRDQPQH
j_call: TRBJ1-5
v_call: TRBV6-5

cdr3_aa: ASRMTGLGETQY
j_call: TRBJ2-5
v_call: TRBV28

cdr3_aa: ASSRDTGENTEAF
j_call: TRBJ1-1
v_call: TRBV4-3

cdr3_aa: ASSLGQRSLRQY
j_call: TRBJ2-7
v_call: TRBV5-6

cdr3_aa: SVEDRVSYEQY
j_call: -
v_call: TRBV29-1

cdr3_aa: ASSLGTGGNYGYT
j_call: TRBJ1-2
v_call: TRBV7-9

cdr3_aa: ASSLVRSVTTNYGYT
j_call: TRBJ1-2
v_call: TRBV7-9

cdr3_aa: ASSLLAGDKGTQY
j_call: TRBJ2-5
v_call: TRBV28

cdr3_aa: ATSRRGGVYNSPLH
j_call: TRBJ1-6
v_call: TRBV15

cdr3_aa: ASSLHNRVGGYT
j_call: TRBJ1-2
v_call: TRBV7-9

cdr3_aa: ASSQSGQGSYEQY
j_call: TRBJ2-7
v_call: TRBV4-3

cdr3_aa: ASSSRQGHNSPLH
j_call: TRBJ1-6
v_call: TRBV7-2

cdr3_aa: ASSVNRGRTEAF
j_call: TRBJ1-1
v_call: TRBV27

cdr3_aa: ASSIEQGGSQY
j_call: TRBJ2-4
v_call: TRBV19

cdr3_aa: AWSLRGGDEQF
j_call: TRBJ2-1
v_call: TRBV30

cdr3_aa: ASSPIGQGRTEAF
j_call: TRBJ1-1
v_call: TRBV28

cdr3_aa: ASSLPGQGPDTQY
j_call: TRBJ2-3
v_call: TRBV21-1

cdr3_aa: ASSRRTGAEAF
j_call: TRBJ1-1
v_call: TRBV27

cdr3_aa: ASSGGLSGSPYEQY
j_call: TRBJ2-7
v_call: TRBV9

cdr3_aa: ASSRREEGWDGYT
j_call: TRBJ1-2
v_call: TRBV7-6

cdr3_aa: ASRSRVSYEQY
j_call: TRBJ2-7
v_call: TRBV28

cdr3_aa: ASSETGGHIQY
j_call: TRBJ2-4
v_call: TRBV2

cdr3_aa: ASSQEQPGQGAWNTIY
j_call: TRBJ1-3
v_call: TRBV4-3

cdr3_aa: ASSLVLDTQY
j_call: TRBJ2-3
v_call: TRBV11-2

cdr3_aa: ASSFYGQGKSYEQY
j_call: TRBJ2-7
v_call: TRBV7-9

cdr3_aa: ASSVNRGFSNYGYT
j_call: TRBJ1-2
v_call: TRBV9

cdr3_aa: ASSIGTAGNTIY
j_call: TRBJ1-3
v_call: TRBV5-1

cdr3_aa: ASSRLAGAQETQY
j_call: TRBJ2-5
v_call: TRBV2

cdr3_aa: ASSQAGGGLAKNIQY
j_call: TRBJ2-4
v_call: TRBV14

cdr3_aa: ASSWYQGAEQY
j_call: TRBJ2-7
v_call: TRBV5-1

cdr3_aa: SSSLGLAGALGETQY
j_call: TRBJ2-5
v_call: TRBV7-9

cdr3_aa: ASLVKGRINEQF
j_call: TRBJ2-1
v_call: TRBV6-1

cdr3_aa: ASSSGSGYEQY
j_call: TRBJ2-7
v_call: TRBV6-6

cdr3_aa: ASQVGTSQETQY
j_call: TRBJ2-5
v_call: TRBV5-4

cdr3_aa: ASSYAGRHEQY
j_call: TRBJ2-7
v_call: TRBV6-5

cdr3_aa: AWSTAGRVGNTIY
j_call: TRBJ1-3
v_call: TRBV30

cdr3_aa: ASSSDILGNYGYT
j_call: TRBJ1-2
v_call: TRBV5-5

cdr3_aa: ASSPGTENSPLH
j_call: TRBJ1-6
v_call: TRBV6-6

cdr3_aa: ASSLGDTPYEQY
j_call: TRBJ2-7
v_call: TRBV5-4

cdr3_aa: ASSLGQIMNTEAF
j_call: TRBJ1-1
v_call: TRBV5-1

cdr3_aa: ASSEGPQSYEQY
j_call: TRBJ2-7
v_call: TRBV9

cdr3_aa: ASDDRGHGYT
j_call: TRBJ1-2
v_call: TRBV6-5

cdr3_aa: ASSTTGRTEAF
j_call: TRBJ1-1
v_call: TRBV19

cdr3_aa: ASRRSGEPQETQY
j_call: TRBJ2-5
v_call: TRBV5-1

cdr3_aa: ASSEEWKGSPLH
j_call: TRBJ1-6
v_call: TRBV19

cdr3_aa: ASSSQTGRETQY
j_call: TRBJ2-5
v_call: TRBV7-2

cdr3_aa: ASSGLGATNEKLF
j_call: TRBJ1-4
v_call: TRBV9